In this sample, the clone carrying this TCR beta chain turned up once. This sample was included in a study of CD8 T cells in Susac syndrome. Germline CDR1 and CDR2: GTSNPN and SVGIG (reference sequence). V was clipped by 3 bases and J by 1 base, with 10 bases between them. The CDR3 totals 13 residues. As controls, healthy donors matched for age and sex were used. With random hexamers, 0.5 to 1 ug RNA was reverse transcribed. Multiplex PCR with immunoSEQ amplified the TCR beta CDR3 across 54 Vbeta and 13 Jbeta. Using its own MiXCR run on the immunoSEQ multiplex PCR reads, TCRdb lists one record per CDR3 protein. The sample contains 150,000 to 200,000 distinct CDR3 sequences, 90% to 95% of which appear only once.

V gene TRBV30 combines with J gene TRBJ2-7; weak D call: TRBD2 (6 bases). What was sequenced was CD4+ T cells from PBMCs. The source is a human donor in good health. The chain's CDR3 is CAWRAGYSYEQYF. The CDR3 DNA reads as TGTGCCTGGAGAGCGGGCTATTCCTACGAGCAGTACTTC.